The entry below describes one TCR beta chain. This record comes from a study of blood T cell repertoires in COVID-19. Study-wide context: The United States, Italy and Spain supplied acute and convalescent COVID-19 samples.

The authors' processing: From reference gene primer amplification, estimates of nucleated cell counts were derived. The data were produced by immunoSEQ multiplex PCR, yet TCRdb's version contains in-frame clones alone and is incomplete. Clonal size and the V and J genes are those of that table, whereas D and trimming came from the DNA. The data hold 250,000 to 300,000 clones, with just under 90% observed a single time. The TCR was taken from a woman aged 25 to 45 with COVID-19, enrolled during active disease. The specimen sequenced was peripheral blood.

CDR3 residues: CASSAGGYGYGYTF. CDR3 bases: TGTGCCAGTAGTGCGGGAGGGTACGGCTATGGCTACACCTTC. The rearrangement joins TRBV19 to TRBJ1-2; D not resolved. Germline V gene sequence: CDR1 LNHDA, CDR2 SQIVND (reference sequence). The V and J ends lost 5 bases and 4 bases respectively, with 14 bases between them. This CDR3 is 14 amino acids long.